This is a list of T cell receptor beta chains from one sample in a study of early stage breast cancer tumors. Repertoires were generated with immunoSEQ multiplex PCR, while TCRdb's copy carries only in-frame clones and drops some. The sample holds approximately 7,000 clones, about 62% seen once. Sequencing used normal breast tissue next to the tumor. Receptor source: a person aged 50-59 years with breast cancer. The CDR3 runs from the conserved cysteine through the conserved F or W. D genes are given only for firm matches. Rows may omit the clone size; those that give it use once, few, many or a size class.

j_call	clone_size	v_call	d_call	cdr3_aa	cdr3_nt
TRBJ2-7	-	TRBV5-5	-	CASSLGQRSGGAYEQYF	TGTGCCAGCAGCTTGGGACAGAGGAGTGGTGGGGCCTACGAGCAGTACTTC
TRBJ2-1	-	TRBV19	-	CASSKGGLGNEQFF	TGTGCCAGTAGTAAGGGGGGGCTAGGAAATGAGCAGTTCTTC
TRBJ2-1	-	TRBV5-1	TRBD2	CASSPAGTSGSIPAGEQFF	TGCGCCAGCAGCCCGGCGGGGACTAGCGGGAGCATTCCGGCGGGTGAGCAGTTCTTC
TRBJ2-1	once	TRBV27	-	CASSPGTSKGNEQFF	TGTGCCAGCAGTCCAGGGACCTCCAAAGGGAATGAGCAGTTCTTC
TRBJ2-3	-	TRBV7-3	-	CASSSLGGTDTQYF	TGTGCCAGCAGCTCCCTCGGGGGCACAGATACGCAGTATTTT
TRBJ2-3	few	TRBV5-5	-	CASSMGYTDTQYF	TGTGCCAGCAGCATGGGGTACACAGATACGCAGTATTTT
TRBJ2-1	-	TRBV9	-	CASSPPNNEQFF	TGTGCCAGCAGCCCCCCCAACAATGAGCAGTTCTTC
TRBJ2-7	-	TRBV7-9	TRBD2	CASSFPSGVPYEQYF	TGTGCCAGCAGCTTCCCTAGCGGAGTCCCCTACGAGCAGTACTTC
TRBJ2-7	-	TRBV6-8	TRBD2	CASKDTQPGLAGLLSYEQYF	TGTGCCAGCAAAGACACGCAACCGGGACTAGCGGGACTACTCTCCTACGAGCAGTACTTC
TRBJ2-2	-	TRBV9	-	CASSALQDAGELFF	TGTGCCAGCAGCGCCTTACAGGACGCCGGGGAGCTGTTTTTT
TRBJ1-3	-	TRBV5-5	-	CASSTGPRNTIYF	TGTGCCAGCAGCACAGGGCCCCGAAACACCATATATTTT
TRBJ1-5	few	TRBV7-2	-	CASSYRGDQPQHF	TGTGCCAGCAGCTACCGGGGCGATCAGCCCCAGCATTTT
TRBJ1-1	-	TRBV30	-	CAWRADRLNTEAFF	TGTGCCTGGAGGGCTGACAGACTGAACACTGAAGCTTTCTTT
TRBJ2-2	-	TRBV6-5	-	CASGGHDTGELFF	TGTGCCAGCGGGGGGCACGACACCGGGGAGCTGTTTTTT
TRBJ1-2	-	TRBV11-2	-	CASSLSNYGYTF	TGTGCCAGCAGCTTATCTAACTATGGCTACACCTTC
TRBJ2-1	-	TRBV14	TRBD2	CASSPTPGLRDNEQFF	TGTGCCAGCAGCCCAACCCCGGGACTAAGGGACAATGAGCAGTTCTTC
TRBJ2-3	large	TRBV6-5	-	CASSYTPGTDTQYF	TGTGCCAGCAGTTACACCCCAGGGACAGATACGCAGTATTTT
TRBJ1-3	once	TRBV19	-	CASSEFSSGNTIYF	TGTGCCAGTAGTGAATTTTCCTCTGGAAACACCATATATTTT
TRBJ2-1	once	TRBV7-3	-	CASSPGPSDGEQFF	TGTGCCAGCAGCCCAGGGCCAAGCGACGGTGAGCAGTTCTTC
TRBJ1-1	few	TRBV2	TRBD1	CATQGGGTENTEAFF	TGTGCCACTCAGGGGGGGGGTACGGAGAACACTGAAGCTTTCTTT
TRBJ2-2	-	TRBV10-3	-	CAISERAGELFF	TGTGCCATCAGTGAGCGCGCCGGGGAGCTGTTTTTT
TRBJ2-7	few	TRBV6-1	-	CASQGGPYEQYF	TGTGCCAGCCAGGGGGGCCCATACGAGCAGTACTTC
TRBJ1-2	-	TRBV4-2	-	CASRTGHPAYGYTF	TGTGCCAGCAGGACTGGACATCCCGCGTACGGCTACACCTTC
TRBJ2-3	-	TRBV18	-	CASSPRQVSTDTQYF	TGTGCCAGCTCACCGCGACAGGTTAGCACAGATACGCAGTATTTT
TRBJ1-5	-	TRBV6-5	-	CASSEFLSFNQPQHF	TGTGCCAGCAGCGAATTTCTATCCTTCAATCAGCCCCAGCATTTT
TRBJ2-3	-	TRBV9	-	CASSVALGADTQYF	TGTGCCAGCAGCGTAGCTCTAGGAGCAGATACGCAGTATTTT
TRBJ1-1	-	TRBV11-3	-	CASSSRVNTEAFF	TGTGCCAGCAGTTCGAGGGTTAACACTGAAGCTTTCTTT
TRBJ2-1	few	TRBV7-7	-	CASSSDRTLGQIF	TGTGCTAGCAGCTCAGACAGGACCTTGGGGCAGATCTTC
TRBJ2-1	medium-sized	TRBV6-1	TRBD2	CASSPPGLAGGKQFF	TGTGCCAGCAGTCCCCCGGGACTAGCGGGGGGCAAGCAGTTCTTC
TRBJ2-7	-	TRBV7-2	-	CASSLAGSAPPYEQYF	TGTGCCAGCAGCTTAGCGGGTAGCGCGCCACCCTACGAGCAGTACTTC
TRBJ1-1	-	TRBV29-1	-	CSVPATANTEAFF	TGCAGCGTCCCCGCGACAGCGAACACTGAAGCTTTCTTT
TRBJ1-2	-	TRBV30	-	CVSPRGYGYTF	TGTGTCAGTCCTCGGGGGTATGGCTACACCTTC
TRBJ1-1	-	TRBV6-6	-	CASSYYRKNTEAFF	TGTGCCAGCAGTTACTACCGGAAGAACACTGAAGCTTTCTTT
TRBJ1-2	few	TRBV19	-	CASTWSDQGRKGYTF	TGTGCCAGTACGTGGTCGGACCAGGGGAGAAAAGGCTACACCTTC
TRBJ2-5	-	TRBV6-5	-	CASSPKETQYF	TGTGCCAGCTCCCCAAAGGAGACCCAGTACTTC
TRBJ1-2	-	TRBV5-6	-	CASSPRSTYGYTF	TGTGCCAGCAGCCCGCGTAGCACTTATGGCTACACCTTC
TRBJ2-3	-	TRBV7-8	TRBD2	CASSLGLAAPTDTQYF	TGTGCCAGCAGCTTGGGACTAGCGGCCCCCACAGATACGCAGTATTTT
TRBJ2-5	-	TRBV11-2	-	CASSPKPLGPAQETQYF	TGTGCCAGCAGCCCGAAACCTCTTGGCCCAGCCCAAGAGACCCAGTACTTC
TRBJ2-1	-	TRBV19	TRBD2	CASSGGGTSGMTNEQFF	TGTGCCAGTAGTGGGGGGGGGACTAGCGGGATGACCAATGAGCAGTTCTTC
TRBJ2-1	-	TRBV7-3	-	CASSQGGGEFF	TGCGCCAGCAGCCAAGGGGGAGGGGAGTTCTTC
TRBJ2-3	-	TRBV29-1	-	CSVEGPNLGDTQYF	TGCAGCGTTGAAGGGCCTAATCTAGGAGATACGCAGTATTTT
TRBJ2-7	-	TRBV2	-	CASSFETGLLPPSEYF	TGTGCCAGCAGTTTCGAAACGGGACTCCTTCCCCCCTCCGAGTACTTC